This T cell receptor (beta chain) was recorded in a study of blood T cell repertoires in COVID-19. In this sample, this clone turned up once. Under the authors' procedure: The assay estimated nucleated cells by amplifying reference gene primers. Libraries were prepared by immunoSEQ multiplex PCR; TCRdb keeps only in-frame clonotypes and omits some of them. The V and J calls and clone size are taken from that table; D and trimming were inferred from the DNA. The repertoire holds 110,000 to 150,000 clones, with 85% to 90% as singletons. Germline V gene lookup returns CDR1 MNHEY and CDR2 SMNVEV (reference sequence). V gave up 3 bases and J gave up 1 base, with 9 bases separating them. The CDR3 loop spans 14 amino acids.

This receptor was obtained from a man in his forties or fifties with active or convalescent COVID-19. The chain employs TRBV27 and TRBJ1-1; D may be TRBD1 (5 bases). The specimen sequenced was peripheral blood. CDR3 residues: CASSFLGGNTEAFF. The CDR3 nucleotides are TGTGCCAGCAGTTTTCTCGGGGGGAACACTGAAGCTTTCTTT.